These 15 T cell receptor beta chains share one sample of origin, sequenced in a study of T cell responses to AZD1222 COVID-19 vaccine. Clones were sequenced by immunoSEQ multiplex PCR, and TCRdb holds only the in-frame ones, with some missing. The sample is made up of about 140,000 clones, and the top ten hold 2.2% of it. The sequencing input was peripheral blood. The receptor set was obtained from an adult in good health.

V and J are TRBV4-1 and TRBJ2-3; D remains ambiguous. Germline V CDR1 and CDR2: MGHRA, YSYEKL. Trimming took 2 bases from V and 6 from J, leaving 12 bases between them. This CDR3 contains 14 residues. CDR3 DNA sequence: TGCGCCAGCAGCCAACCCCTGGTAGGGGATACGCAGTATTTT. Protein sequence: CASSQPLVGDTQYF.

The chain uses TRBV6-2 or TRBV6-3 and TRBJ1-2; TRBD1 aligns across 8 bases. Trimming at V came to 4 bases and at J to 8 bases, leaving 3 bases not matched to a gene. This CDR3 is 12 amino acids long. Germline CDR1 and CDR2: MNHEY and SVGEGT. CDR3 DNA sequence: TGTGCCAGCAGTTTCGGACAGGGAGGCTACACCTTC. Its protein is CASSFGQGGYTF.

The chain recombines TRBV28 with TRBJ1-2; 10 bases line up with TRBD1. The V gene's germline CDR1 is MDHEN and CDR2 SYDVKM. The CDR3 has 14 residues. J was trimmed by 11 bases and V by 6 bases; bases with no gene match: 12. The CDR3 nucleotides are TGTGCCAGCAGGAAGACAGGGGGCTCTCTGGATTACACCTTC. Its protein is CASRKTGGSLDYTF.

This chain connects TRBV30 to TRBJ2-2; D unclear. The CDR3 has 12 residues. Looked up from germline, CDR1 is GTSNPN and CDR2 is SVGIG (reference sequence). V lost 0 bases to trimming and J lost 5 bases, with 4 bases between them. CDR3 amino acids: CAWSVQTGELFF. CDR3 nucleotides: TGTGCCTGGAGTGTACAGACCGGGGAGCTGTTTTTT.

V and J are TRBV5-6 and TRBJ1-2; D unclear. The CDR3 consists of 14 residues. Trimming cost V 1 base and J 3 bases, with 10 bases left between them. Germline CDR1 is SGHDT and CDR2 is YYEEEE. The CDR3 region is CASSLRGSDYGYTF. CDR3 DNA: TGTGCCAGCAGCTTGCGGGGAAGTGACTATGGCTACACCTTC.

The chain joins TRBV11-2 to TRBJ1-3; D gene unclear. Germline assignment: CDR1 SGHAT and CDR2 FQNNGV. The V end was cut by 1 base, the J end by 0 bases, with 13 bases between. The CDR3 runs to 17 residues. Here the CDR3 DNA reads TGTGCCAGCAGCTTAGCCCTGACGGACCCCTCTGGAAACACCATATATTTT. Translating gives CASSLALTDPSGNTIYF.

The genes are TRBV5-5 and TRBJ1-6, with TRBD1 identical over 7 bases. The CDR3 sequence is 12 residues long. The V gene's germline CDR1 is SGHKS and CDR2 YYEKEE (reference sequence). V gave up 8 bases and J gave up 5 bases; unmatched junction bases: 1. CDR3 coding DNA: TGTGCCAGTACAGGGGATAATTCACCCCTCCACTTT. Its translation: CASTGDNSPLHF.

The chain couples TRBV5-6 to TRBJ1-1; D gene unclear. CDR1 is SGHDT and CDR2 is YYEEEE in the germline V gene. The CDR3 sequence is 12 residues long. Between the trimmed V and J ends, which lost 2 bases and 4 bases, there was a span of 6 bases. CDR3 sequence (DNA): TGTGCCAGCAGCTTTAGTGGCACTGAAGCTTTCTTT. This sequence encodes CASSFSGTEAFF.

The genes are TRBV28 and TRBJ1-6, with 7 bases matching TRBD1. Germline CDR1 MDHEN, CDR2 SYDVKM. Trimming removed 1 base from V and 7 bases from J; junction bases left unmatched: 4. The CDR3 consists of 15 residues. CDR3 region: CASSLSGTANSPLHF. CDR3 in DNA: TGTGCCAGCAGTTTATCTGGGACAGCAAATTCACCCCTCCACTTT.

This chain connects TRBV19 to TRBJ1-3; D is ambiguous. This CDR3 has 16 residues. Germline V gene data show CDR1 as LNHDA and CDR2 as SQIVND (reference sequence). Trimming took off 5 bases at V and 2 bases at J, with 16 bases between the two ends. This CDR3 is CASSLRGLRTGNTIYF. The CDR3, as DNA: TGTGCCAGTAGTCTCCGCGGGCTGAGAACTGGAAACACCATATATTTT.

The chain has TRBV5-1 and TRBJ2-3; D possibly corresponds to TRBD1 (6 bases). This CDR3 region has 17 residues. V was cut by 4 bases and J by 0 bases, with 18 bases left in between. Germline V gene lookup returns CDR1 SGHRS and CDR2 YFSETQ. The chain's CDR3 is CASSKGTGTLSTDTQYF. CDR3 coding DNA: TGCGCCAGCAGCAAGGGAACCGGGACACTAAGCACAGATACGCAGTATTTT.

The gene calls are TRBV9 and TRBJ1-2, with 8 bases lining up with TRBD1. The germline V gene encodes CDR1 SGDLS and CDR2 YYNGEE. The CDR3 spans 15 residues. V was clipped by 3 bases and J by 6 bases; unmatched bases: 10. CDR3 coding DNA: TGTGCCAGCAGCGGCAGGGGGCGCGGTGTTAATGGCTACACCTTC. Translation gives CASSGRGRGVNGYTF.

The V gene is TRBV5-1, the J gene TRBJ1-4, with a tentative D call TRBD1 (6 bases). Germline CDR1 SGHRS, CDR2 YFSETQ. V was clipped by 4 bases and J by 7 bases, with 11 bases between them. The CDR3 is 13 residues long. The CDR3 DNA is TGCGCCAGCAGCACAGGGTCCAGTGAAAAACTGTTTTTT. Residues: CASSTGSSEKLFF. Variable domain in full (rest from reference TRBV5-1 and TRBJ1-4): KAGVTQTPRYLIKTRGQQVTLSCSPISGHRSVSWYQQTPGQGLQFLFEYFSETQRNKGNFPGRFSGRQFSNSRSEMNVSTLELGDSALYLCASSTGSSEKLFFGSGTQLSVL.

The chain couples TRBV15 to TRBJ1-2; D not certain. The CDR3 consists of 15 residues. Germline-derived CDR1 and CDR2 are LNHNV and YYDKDF (reference sequence). The ends were cut back, 0 bases at V and 8 bases at J, with 16 bases in the middle. The CDR3 sequence: CATSRERSGVWGYTF. The CDR3 DNA sequence: TGTGCCACCAGCAGAGAGCGTAGCGGGGTCTGGGGCTACACCTTC.

The chain joins TRBV12-3 or TRBV12-4 to TRBJ1-1; possibly TRBD1 for D (6 bases). This CDR3 region has 13 residues. Trimming took 8 bases from V and 6 from J, leaving 16 bases between them. CDR3 DNA: TGTGCCAGCTCCGGGACACTCCCATCTGAAGCTTTCTTT. Its translation is CASSGTLPSEAFF.